This T cell receptor beta chain stems from a study of cytomegalovirus exposure and HLA in healthy donors. Trimming removed 5 bases at V and 5 bases at J, with 14 bases between. Germline CDR1 SGHNT, CDR2 YYREEE (reference sequence). This CDR3 contains 14 residues. Note on this clone: Its specificity is unknown.

Produced via immunoSEQ multiplex PCR; TCRdb's table is partial and in-frame only. The sample lists more than 60,000 clones, 85% to 90% occurring once. Whole-study results and caveats: Cytomegalovirus association was assigned to about 150 TCR beta chains.

This rearrangement joins TRBV5-4 to TRBJ2-1, with D possibly TRBD1 on 5 matching bases. The sequencing sample was made of PBMCs. The TCR originated in a woman aged 18 to 35 in good health and CMV-seronegative. CDR3 in DNA: TGTGCCAGCAGGGGGCAGGACCTAAACAATGAGCAGTTCTTC. It translates to CASRGQDLNNEQFF.